The sequence of this T cell receptor beta chain was determined in a study of regulatory T cells in long-lasting Graves disease. Time point here: persistent/refractory GD, antithyroid drugs over 5 years with positive TRAb. After RNA was extracted from PBMCs, the TCR library was made from it. With V trimmed by 7 bases and J by 7 bases, 5 bases remained unmatched. The CDR3 is 15 amino acids. Investigators prepared the TCR beta libraries by applying iRepertoire HTBI primers and Arm-PCR of CDR3 regions. TCRdb re-called the multiplex PCR reads through MiXCR, storing one row per CDR3 protein. The table lists fewer than 400,000 distinct CDR3 sequences, about a fifth of them singletons.

The gene calls are TRBV12-3 or TRBV12-4 and TRBJ1-6, with 12 bases lining up with TRBD1. The specimen comprised peripheral blood mononuclear cells (PBMCs), sampled when the disease was refractory, from a patient treated with antithyroid drugs. This sequence originates from a female donor with Graves disease. Here the CDR3 reads CASKGQGAVNSPLHF. CDR3 nucleotides: TGTGCCAGCAAGGGACAGGGGGCTGTCAATTCACCCCTCCACTTT.